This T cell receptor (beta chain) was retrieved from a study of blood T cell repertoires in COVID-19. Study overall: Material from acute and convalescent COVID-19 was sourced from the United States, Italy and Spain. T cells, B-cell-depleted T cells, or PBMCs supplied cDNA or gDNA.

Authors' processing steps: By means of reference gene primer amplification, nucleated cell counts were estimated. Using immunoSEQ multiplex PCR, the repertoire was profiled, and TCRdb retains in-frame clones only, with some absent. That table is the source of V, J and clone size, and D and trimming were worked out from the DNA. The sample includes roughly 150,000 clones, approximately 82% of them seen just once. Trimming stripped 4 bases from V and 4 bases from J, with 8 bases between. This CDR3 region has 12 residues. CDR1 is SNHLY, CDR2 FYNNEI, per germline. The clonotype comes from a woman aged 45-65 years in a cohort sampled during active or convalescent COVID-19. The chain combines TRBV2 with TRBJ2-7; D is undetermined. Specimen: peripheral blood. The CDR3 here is CASSVTRYEQYF. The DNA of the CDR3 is TGTGCCAGCAGTGTTACCAGATACGAGCAGTACTTC.